The source of this T cell receptor (beta chain) is a study of blood T cell repertoires in COVID-19. Study-level background: Collection of acute and convalescent COVID-19 samples took place in the United States, Italy and Spain. The cDNA or gDNA used as material had been derived from T cells, B-cell-depleted T cells, or PBMCs.

Germline values: CDR1 MNHEY, CDR2 SVGAGI. Deletions cut 2 bases from V and 6 bases from J, with 14 bases between. The CDR3 loop spans 15 amino acids. In the original analysis: Reference gene primers were amplified, and this amplification served to estimate nucleated cell counts. Here immunoSEQ multiplex PCR was the method, and the copy in TCRdb shows in-frame clones only, minus some. The DNA was the basis for D and trimming; V, J and clone size are from that table. This table has under 250,000 clones, 87% appearing once. This chain joins TRBV6-5 and TRBJ2-1; D remains unclear. The receptor comes from a man younger than 35 with active or convalescent COVID-19. The sequencing input was peripheral blood. In DNA, the CDR3 is TGTGCCAGCAGTTACGCCCAAAGACTTATCAATGAGCAGTTCTTC. Its protein product is CASSYAQRLINEQFF.